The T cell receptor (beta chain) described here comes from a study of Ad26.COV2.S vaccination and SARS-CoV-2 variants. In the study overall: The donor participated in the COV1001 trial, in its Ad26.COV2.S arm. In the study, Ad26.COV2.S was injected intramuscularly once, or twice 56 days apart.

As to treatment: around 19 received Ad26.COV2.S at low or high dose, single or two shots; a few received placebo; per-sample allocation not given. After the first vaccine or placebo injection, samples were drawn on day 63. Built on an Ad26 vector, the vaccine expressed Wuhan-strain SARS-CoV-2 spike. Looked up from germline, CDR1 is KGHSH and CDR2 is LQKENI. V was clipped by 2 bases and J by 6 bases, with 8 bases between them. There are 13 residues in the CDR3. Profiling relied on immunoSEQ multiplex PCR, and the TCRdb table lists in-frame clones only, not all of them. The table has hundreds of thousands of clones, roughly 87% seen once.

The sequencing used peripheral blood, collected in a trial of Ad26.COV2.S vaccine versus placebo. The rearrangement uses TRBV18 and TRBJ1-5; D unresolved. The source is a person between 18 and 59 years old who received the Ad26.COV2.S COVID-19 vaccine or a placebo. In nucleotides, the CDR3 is TGTGCCAGCTCACCATACGACGGTCAGCCCCAGCATTTT. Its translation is CASSPYDGQPQHF.